This T cell receptor beta chain was found in a study of blood T cells in healthy people across ages. Study conclusions and caveats: Researchers deemed the diversity estimates from one million T cells underestimates. Among T cells, TCR beta diversity per million cells dropped roughly linearly as age rose.

As for this clonotype: No antigen is known for it.

V dropped 4 bases and J dropped 3 bases, with 18 bases sitting between them. In germline, CDR1 is DFQATT, CDR2 SNEGSKA (reference sequence). The CDR3 is 16 residues long. It was with a sample-barcoded 5' primer and a J-beta primer mix that a second PCR of roughly 7 to 12 cycles was run. TCRdb re-analysed the 5' RACE reads in MiXCR, keeping a single row per CDR3 protein. The sample lists 1.2 million to 1.5 million distinct CDR3 sequences, approximately 42% occurring once. The receptor's source is a woman aged 18-29 years in good health. The chain carries TRBV20-1 and TRBJ2-2; D possibly matches TRBD1 or TRBD2 (5 bases each). The sample comprised blood. CDR3 residues: CSAKQKGEGYTGELFF. The DNA for the CDR3 is TGCAGTGCTAAACAAAAGGGAGAGGGGTACACCGGGGAGCTGTTTTTT.